A single sample is the source of the 20 T cell receptor beta chains below, sequenced in a study of human T cells and chemical hapten exposure. The time point: patch test 2, 6 weeks after DPC sensitization. As for treatment: therapeutic diphenylcyclopropenone sensitization with weekly scalp DPC. One entry per CDR3 protein results from TCRdb running MiXCR on the RACE reads. The sample holds some 82,000 distinct CDR3 sequences, 6% to 8.5% seen once. The source material was whole blood, sampled in connection with sensitization to the hapten diphenylcyclopropenone (DPC). The receptors here all came from a woman in her 30s with alopecia areata. Some clones in this sample may be carry-over from other donors' samples.

Ten or more counts support this clonotype. This chain uses TRBV3-1 with TRBJ2-2; D remains unclear. V was shortened by 6 bases and J by 0 bases, with 8 bases between the two germline ends. Germline assignment: CDR1 LGHDT and CDR2 YNNKEL (reference sequence). The CDR3 covers 14 residues. The CDR3 spells CASRGPTNTGELFF. CDR3 DNA sequence: TGTGCCAGCAGAGGGCCGACGAACACCGGGGAGCTGTTTTTT.

This clonotype occurred many times. The V and J genes are TRBV20-1 and TRBJ2-1; maybe TRBD1 (5 bases). The germline CDR1 and CDR2 sequences are DFQATT and SNEGSKA (reference sequence). Trimming took off 0 bases at V and 2 bases at J, with 11 bases between the two ends. This CDR3 has 15 amino acids. The CDR3 loop reads CSARDSRATYNEQFF. The CDR3 DNA sequence: TGCAGTGCTAGAGATTCCAGGGCAACCTACAATGAGCAGTTCTTC.

This clonotype was found many times. This sequence joins TRBV6-1 and TRBJ1-1; no firm D call. Germline loops: CDR1 MNHNS, CDR2 SASEGT. V was trimmed by 2 bases and J by 0 bases, leaving 7 bases between them. The CDR3 sequence is 14 residues long. CDR3 DNA sequence: TGTGCCAGCAGTGAAATGAGGGTGAACACTGAAGCTTTCTTT. This gives the protein CASSEMRVNTEAFF.

This clonotype has at least ten counts. V is TRBV6-2 or TRBV6-3 and J is TRBJ2-3, with 10 bases lining up with TRBD2. V gave up 7 bases and J gave up 6 bases; unmatched junction bases: 10. This CDR3 comprises 15 residues. The V gene's germline CDR1 is MNHEY and CDR2 SVGEGT. CDR3 nucleotide sequence: TGTGCCAGCAAATCAAGCGGGGGGGCCTTGGATACGCAGTATTTT. Amino acid sequence: CASKSSGGALDTQYF.

The CDR3 sequence: CASSHPPGNTEAFF. CDR3 bases: TGTGCCAGCAGCCACCCCCCAGGGAACACTGAAGCTTTCTTT. J is TRBJ1-1 and V is TRBV12-3 or TRBV12-4; D uncertain. V lost 6 bases to trimming and J lost 1 base, with 12 bases between them. The CDR3 consists of 14 residues.

This clonotype was recorded at least ten times. V and J are TRBV5-5 and TRBJ2-1, with D perhaps TRBD1 (7 bases). V lost 5 bases and J lost 1, with 16 bases in between. CDR1 SGHKS and CDR2 YYEKEE come from the germline V gene (reference sequence). The CDR3 loop spans 16 amino acids. The CDR3 region is CASRVEGAPSYNEQFF. The CDR3 DNA sequence: TGTGCCAGCAGGGTGGAGGGGGCCCCGTCCTACAATGAGCAGTTCTTC.

This clonotype was recorded at least ten times. The chain recombines TRBV6-1 with TRBJ2-1; D is ambiguous. The CDR3 is 11 residues long. The V end was cut by 4 bases, the J end by 7 bases, with 5 bases between. Per the germline V gene, CDR1 is MNHNS and CDR2 is SASEGT. The CDR3 reads CASSVHNEQFF. The CDR3 region has the DNA TGTGCCAGCAGTGTCCATAATGAGCAGTTCTTC.

This clonotype was found many times. The CDR3, as DNA: TGTGCCAGCAGTCCTCTGACAGTCCTCAGAGGAAACACCATATATTTT. It translates to CASSPLTVLRGNTIYF. The J gene is TRBJ1-3, the V gene TRBV28; tentatively, D is TRBD1 (5 bases). The CDR3 covers 16 residues. Germline CDR1 and CDR2: MDHEN and SYDVKM. With 5 bases removed from V and 4 bases from J, the gap between germline ends came to 18 bases.

This clonotype was seen ten or more times. V gene TRBV7-6 combines with J gene TRBJ2-1, with TRBD2 matching over 8 bases. Per the germline V gene, CDR1 is SGHVS and CDR2 is FNYEAQ. The CDR3 has 16 amino acids. V lost 1 base and J lost 7; bases outside the gene matches: 9. CDR3 protein: CASSLVVGLVGNEQFF. Written as DNA, the CDR3 is TGTGCCAGCAGCTTAGTCGTGGGACTAGTTGGGAATGAGCAGTTCTTC.

Many counts were recorded for this clonotype. The V gene is TRBV10-3, the J gene TRBJ1-1; the D gene is possibly TRBD1 (5 bases). The CDR3 totals 14 residues. The germline CDR1 and CDR2 sequences are ENHRY and SYGVKD. Trimming cost V 0 bases and J 7 bases, with 12 bases left between them. CDR3 amino acids: CAISESAGWGEAFF. CDR3 DNA: TGTGCCATCAGTGAGTCGGCAGGGTGGGGTGAAGCTTTCTTT.

This clonotype has ten or more counts. The gene calls are TRBV12-3 or TRBV12-4 and TRBJ2-5, with 9 positions matching TRBD1. This CDR3 is 16 amino acids long. V shed 5 bases and J 1 base; nucleotides not matched to a gene: 8. The CDR3 coding sequence is TGTGCCAGCAGTGCGACCGGGACAGGGCTCCAAGAGACCCAGTACTTC. It is translated as CASSATGTGLQETQYF.

This clonotype was seen more than once but under ten times. The chain has TRBV2 and TRBJ1-2; a possible D gene is TRBD1 (6 bases). The V end was cut by 6 bases, the J end by 0 bases, with 14 bases between. The CDR3 extends over 15 amino acids. Per germline, CDR1 SNHLY and CDR2 FYNNEI. The CDR3 spells CASRVQGTANYGYTF. The CDR3 DNA follows: TGTGCCAGCAGGGTCCAGGGGACGGCTAACTATGGCTACACCTTC.

This chain joins TRBV24-1 and TRBJ2-7, with a tentative D call TRBD2 (5 bases). This CDR3 has 11 residues. Per germline, CDR1 KGHDR and CDR2 SFDVKD. Trimming stripped 8 bases from V and 3 bases from J, with 7 bases between. CDR3 nucleotide sequence: TGTGCCACCACTCGGGGCTACGAGCAGTACTTC. It translates to CATTRGYEQYF.

In this sample, this clonotype turned up a few times. The chain recombines TRBV14 with TRBJ2-5; tentatively, D is TRBD2 (5 bases). Per the germline V gene, CDR1 is SGHDN and CDR2 is FVKESK. The CDR3 runs 13 residues. V was cut by 1 base and J by 7 bases, with 10 bases left in between. The CDR3 DNA follows: TGTGCCAGCAGCCAAGCATTTGGAGGGACCCAGTACTTC. This codes for CASSQAFGGTQYF. Filled out from reference TRBV14 and TRBJ2-5, the complete variable domain reads EAGVTQFPSHSVIEKGQTVTLRCDPISGHDNLYWYRRVMGKEIKFLLHFVKESKQDESGMPNNRFLAERTGGTYSTLKVQPAELEDSGVYFCASSQAFGGTQYFGPGTRLLVL.

This clonotype was seen repeatedly, ten times or more. The rearrangement joins TRBV6-4 to TRBJ2-1; D possibly corresponds to TRBD2 (6 bases). Between the trimmed V and J ends, which lost 4 bases and 4 bases, there was a span of 14 bases. The germline CDR1 and CDR2 sequences are MRHNA and SNTAGT. This CDR3 region has 15 residues. CDR3 bases: TGTGCCAGCAGTGTCTTTGAGCGGGTATACAATGAGCAGTTCTTC. Amino acids: CASSVFERVYNEQFF.

The chain carries TRBV30 and TRBJ1-5, with 12 bases identical to TRBD1. CDR1 GTSNPN and CDR2 SVGIG come from the germline V gene (reference sequence). Trimming removed 1 base from V and 5 bases from J; junction bases left unmatched: 6. The CDR3 is 16 amino acids. CDR3 sequence: CAWSGGTGGGDQPQHF. CDR3 nucleotide sequence: TGTGCCTGGAGTGGAGGGACAGGGGGCGGTGATCAGCCCCAGCATTTT. The full variable domain, with the rest looked up from reference TRBV30 and TRBJ1-5, is SQTIHQWPATLVQPVGSPLSLECTVEGTSNPNLYWYRQAAGRGLQLLFYSVGIGQISSEVPQNLSASRPQDRQFILSSKKLLLSDSGFYLCAWSGGTGGGDQPQHFGDGTRLSIL.

There are many counts of this clonotype. This CDR3 is CASSPTGTGFYEQYF. The CDR3 DNA is TGCGCCAGCAGCCCCACCGGGACAGGGTTCTACGAGCAGTACTTC. The chain recombines TRBV5-1 with TRBJ2-7, with 9 bases matching TRBD1. CDR1 SGHRS and CDR2 YFSETQ come from the germline V gene. The CDR3 has 15 amino acids. Unmatched junction bases numbered 8, after V lost 4 bases and J lost 3 bases.

This clonotype showed up just a few times. The J gene is TRBJ1-6, the V gene TRBV7-2; D uncertain. The V end was cut by 1 base, the J end by 9 bases, with 7 bases between. CDR1 SGHTA and CDR2 FQGNSA come from the germline V gene. The CDR3 has 13 residues. For the CDR3, the DNA is TGTGCCAGCAGCTTAGGTTACGGTTCACCCCTCCACTTT. Residues: CASSLGYGSPLHF.

This clonotype was observed many times. The rearrangement links TRBV5-1 to TRBJ1-1; tentative D call: TRBD1 (6 bases). The CDR3 has 16 amino acids. The V gene lost 6 bases and the J gene lost 5 bases, with 23 bases spanning the gap. CDR1 and CDR2 (germline): SGHRS, YFSETQ. The CDR3, as DNA: TGCGCCAGCACGGGGGGGCCAAAACCTCCGGGGACTGAAGCTTTCTTT. Protein product: CASTGGPKPPGTEAFF.

This clonotype was picked up many times. The genes are TRBV29-1 and TRBJ2-6; 7 bases agree with TRBD1. Losses at the gene ends were 6 bases for V and 0 bases for J; bases not matched to a gene: 11. The germline gives CDR1 SQVTM, CDR2 ANQGSEA. The CDR3 is 17 residues long. CDR3 coding DNA: TGCAGCGTCGCGCCCCGGGACAGCGTCTCTGGGGCCAACGTCCTGACTTTC. Its translation is CSVAPRDSVSGANVLTF. The full variable domain, rest sourced from reference TRBV29-1 and TRBJ2-6, is SAVISQKPSRDICQRGTSLTIQCQVDSQVTMMFWYRQQPGQSLTLIATANQGSEATYESGFVIDKFPISRPNLTFSTLTVSNMSPEDSSIYLCSVAPRDSVSGANVLTFGAGSRLTVL.